The 20 T cell receptor beta chains given below trace back to one sample, sequenced in a study of T cells in Graves' hyperthyroidism and ophthalmopathy. There were TCR beta CDR3 regions amplified from RNA transcripts. First-round RT-PCR of the TCR CDR3 relied on the HTBI primer set. TCRdb recomputed calls from the multiplex PCR reads with MiXCR, one row per CDR3 protein. The sample includes approximately 100,000 distinct CDR3 sequences, approximately 50% seen only once; the top ten take approximately 25%. The sequenced sample consisted of blood. The source of these receptors is a man aged 35-49 years with Graves' hyperthyroidism.

This clonotype was counted ten times or more. The chain uses TRBV24-1 and TRBJ1-5; D not resolved. Per germline, CDR1 KGHDR and CDR2 SFDVKD. The CDR3 runs 12 residues. The ends were cut back, 4 bases at V and 3 bases at J, with 3 bases in the middle. For the CDR3, the DNA is TGTGCCACCAGTGACCCCAATCAGCCCCAGCATTTT. This encodes CATSDPNQPQHF.

In the case of this clonotype: At one boundary the junction diverges from the germline segment, which might be a read error. The chain uses TRBV24-1 and TRBJ2-3, with D perhaps matching TRBD1 (5 bases). Germline lookup yields CDR1 KGHDR and CDR2 SFDVKD. The CDR3 contains 13 residues. DNA of the CDR3: TGTGCCGCCTCCCTCAGTAGCACAGGTACGCAGTATTTT. This gives the protein CAASLSSTGTQYF.

This clonotype was counted ten times or more. CDR3 coding DNA: TGTGCCAGCAGCGCCAGGGGCTACGAGCAGTACTTC. Translation gives CASSARGYEQYF. The chain employs TRBV7-9 and TRBJ2-7; possible D gene TRBD1, 6 bases. With 5 bases removed from V and 3 bases from J, the gap between germline ends came to 8 bases. Germline V lookup: CDR1 SEHNR, CDR2 FQNEAQ (reference sequence). CDR3 size: 12 residues.

V and J are TRBV7-2 and TRBJ1-1; 10 bases are shared with TRBD1. The CDR3 consists of 14 residues. J lost 4 bases, V lost 5 bases, and 4 bases had no gene match. The germline gives CDR1 SGHTA, CDR2 FQGNSA. CDR3 amino acids: CASSLRDRGTEAFF. DNA for the CDR3: TGTGCCAGCAGCCTCCGGGACAGGGGCACTGAAGCTTTCTTT.

This clonotype was counted at least ten times. This chain joins TRBV7-6 and TRBJ2-7; no definite D call. V shed 1 base and J shed 1 base, with 5 bases lying between them. The CDR3 is 13 amino acids. Germline V lookup: CDR1 SGHVS, CDR2 FNYEAQ. The CDR3 DNA is TGTGCCAGCAGCTTAGATGGGTCCTACGAGCAGTACTTC. This translates into CASSLDGSYEQYF.

This chain links TRBV29-1 with TRBJ2-5, with 14 bases matching TRBD2. The CDR3 covers 14 residues. The V segment lost 6 bases and the J segment 5 bases; nucleotides outside the gene matches: 5. The germline CDR1 and CDR2 sequences are SQVTM and ANQGSEA. The CDR3 DNA follows: TGCAGCGTCTCCGGGACTAGCGGGAGTGAGACCCAGTACTTC. Protein product: CSVSGTSGSETQYF.

CDR3: CASSPTVGNTDTQYF. As DNA, the CDR3 is TGTGCCAGCTCACCAACGGTTGGTAACACAGATACGCAGTATTTT. The gene calls are TRBV7-9 and TRBJ2-3; no firm D call. V was shortened by 8 bases and J by 2 bases, with 17 bases between the two germline ends. This CDR3 is 15 amino acids long. Germline CDR1 is SEHNR and CDR2 is FQNEAQ (reference sequence). Together with reference TRBV7-9 and TRBJ2-3, the CDR3 gives the full variable domain: DTGVSQNPRHKITKRGQNVTFRCDPISEHNRLYWYRQTLGQGPEFLTYFQNEAQLEKSRLLSDRFSAERPKGSFSTLEIQRTEQGDSAMYLCASSPTVGNTDTQYFGPGTRLTVL.

CDR3 in amino acids: CSLVPKRTDTQYF. The CDR3 DNA sequence: TGCAGCTTAGTACCGAAACGCACAGATACGCAGTATTTT. The chain couples TRBV29-1 to TRBJ2-3; D uncertain. V was cut by 8 bases and J by 1 base, with 13 bases left in between. The CDR3 sequence is 13 residues long. Germline V CDR1 and CDR2: SQVTM, ANQGSEA.

This clonotype was seen more than once but under ten times. The chain recombines TRBV24-1 with TRBJ1-2; perhaps TRBD1 as D (5 bases). V was trimmed by 0 bases and J by 6 bases, leaving 16 bases between them. Germline V CDR1 and CDR2: KGHDR, SFDVKD. The CDR3 loop spans 16 amino acids. CDR3 loop: CATSDLVLWGSHGYTF. As DNA, the CDR3 is TGTGCCACCAGTGATTTGGTACTTTGGGGGTCCCATGGCTACACCTTC.

This clonotype was seen ten or more times. An end of the junction differs from the germline gene, which may be a read error. The chain employs TRBV12-3 or TRBV12-4 and TRBJ2-3, with 9 nucleotides matching TRBD2. The length of the CDR3 is 14 residues. In DNA form, the CDR3 reads TGTGCCAGCAATTTAGCGGGGGGCACAGATACGCAGTATTTT. Protein: CASNLAGGTDTQYF.

The chain carries TRBV2 and TRBJ2-1; weak D call: TRBD2 (6 bases). CDR3 length equals 13 residues. The germline V gene encodes CDR1 SNHLY and CDR2 FYNNEI. The germline V and J ends were trimmed by 5 bases and 12 bases, with 17 bases remaining between them. The CDR3 DNA follows: TGTGCCAGCAGTTGGGACTCGACAGATACGCAGTTCTTC. Translated: CASSWDSTDTQFF.

V is TRBV7-3 and J is TRBJ1-1; TRBD1 might be the D (5 bases). Germline V lookup: CDR1 SGHTA, CDR2 FQGTGA. The CDR3 totals 10 residues. The V end was cut by 4 bases, the J end by 10 bases, with 7 bases between. The CDR3 region has the DNA TGTGCCAGCAGCTCGGGACTAGCTTTCTTT. Its translation is CASSSGLAFF.

This clonotype was seen ten or more times. The rearrangement joins TRBV12-3 or TRBV12-4 to TRBJ1-1, with TRBD1 as a possible D gene (6 bases). The CDR3 runs 13 residues. Deletions cut 5 bases from V and 3 bases from J, with 10 bases between. CDR3: CASSVTGYTEAFF. The CDR3 coding sequence is TGTGCCAGCAGTGTTACAGGGTACACTGAAGCTTTCTTT.

This clonotype was seen repeatedly, ten times or more. The V and J genes are TRBV2 and TRBJ1-4; unclear D gene. Germline assignment: CDR1 SNHLY and CDR2 FYNNEI. V was trimmed by 3 bases and J by 6 bases, leaving 11 bases between them. The CDR3 totals 14 residues. The chain's CDR3 is CASSDGQLHEKLFF. The CDR3, as DNA: TGTGCCAGCAGTGACGGCCAGCTGCATGAAAAACTGTTTTTT. The whole variable domain, filled in from reference TRBV2 and TRBJ1-4, reads EPEVTQTPSHQVTQMGQEVILRCVPISNHLYFYWYRQILGQKVEFLVSFYNNEISEKSEIFDDQFSVERPDGSNFTLKIRSTKLEDSAMYFCASSDGQLHEKLFFGSGTQLSVL.

This clonotype was counted at least ten times. The rearrangement uses TRBV13 and TRBJ2-7; weak D call: TRBD1 (5 bases). The CDR3 extends over 15 amino acids. The germline V gene has CDR1 PRHDT and CDR2 FYEKMQ (reference sequence). Trimming took off 0 bases at V and 1 base at J, with 10 bases between the two ends. CDR3 region: CASSLGGRRSYEQYF. CDR3 nucleotides: TGTGCCAGCAGCTTAGGGGGGCGCAGGTCCTACGAGCAGTACTTC.

This clonotype was found many times. V usage is TRBV20-1 and J usage is TRBJ1-5, with TRBD1 matching over 7 bases. J lost 11 bases, V lost 2 bases, and 3 bases had no gene match. The CDR3 has 11 amino acids. Germline V gene data show CDR1 as DFQATT and CDR2 as SNEGSKA (reference sequence). The CDR3: CSARRQGTQHF. In DNA, the CDR3 is TGCAGTGCTAGAAGACAGGGAACCCAGCATTTT.

This clonotype was detected ten times or more. The chain joins TRBV2 to TRBJ1-4, with D unresolved. Germline V gene data show CDR1 as SNHLY and CDR2 as FYNNEI. V gave up 1 base and J gave up 15 bases, with 15 bases separating them. The CDR3 consists of 13 residues. The CDR3 spells CASSEGSETPMFF. The CDR3 DNA sequence: TGTGCCAGCAGTGAAGGGTCTGAGACACCCATGTTTTTT. Filled out from reference TRBV2 and TRBJ1-4, the complete variable domain reads EPEVTQTPSHQVTQMGQEVILRCVPISNHLYFYWYRQILGQKVEFLVSFYNNEISEKSEIFDDQFSVERPDGSNFTLKIRSTKLEDSAMYFCASSEGSETPMFFGSGTQLSVL.

In regard to this clonotype: One end of the junction is discordant with germline, which a read error may explain. The chain uses TRBV7-2 and TRBJ2-7; D not resolved. CDR3 length equals 14 residues. The germline gives CDR1 SGHTA, CDR2 FQGNSA. CDR3 loop: CASSLVSGPYEQNF. Here the CDR3 DNA reads TGTGCCAGCAGCTTAGTTAGTGGCCCCTACGAGCAGAACTTC. The full variable domain, completed using reference TRBV7-2 and TRBJ2-7, is GAGVSQSPSNKVTEKGKDVELRCDPISGHTALYWYRQSLGQGLEFLIYFQGNSAPDKSGLPSDRFSAERTGGSVSTLTIQRTQQEDSAVYLCASSLVSGPYEQNFGPGTRLTVT.

This clonotype came up many times. This chain joins TRBV7-3 and TRBJ2-5; perhaps TRBD1 as D (6 bases). CDR1 and CDR2 from the germline V gene are SGHTA and FQGTGA. The V end was cut by 2 bases, the J end by 5 bases, with 12 bases between. The CDR3 sequence is 14 residues long. For the CDR3, the DNA is TGTGCCAGCAGCTTACGTGGGCAGGGGGAGACCCAGTACTTC. It is translated as CASSLRGQGETQYF.

In this sample, this clonotype turned up many times. The rearrangement links TRBV5-4 to TRBJ1-6; D not resolved. The CDR3 extends over 16 amino acids. Trimming removed 0 bases at V and 5 bases at J, with 12 bases between. Germline values: CDR1 SGHNT, CDR2 YYREEE (reference sequence). CDR3 in DNA: TGTGCCAGCAGCTTGGGTCCGCGGGAGAATAATTCACCCCTCCACTTT. This sequence encodes CASSLGPRENNSPLHF.